A single sample gave rise to the 6 T cell receptor beta chains below, sequenced in a study of T-cell reconstitution after alpha-beta-depleted transplantation in children. The authors prepared the TCRbeta library with unique molecular identifiers. Each CDR3 protein is one row after TCRdb ran MiXCR on the PCR reads. This table holds 200,000 to 250,000 distinct CDR3 sequences, roughly 8.2% found once. The material sequenced was PBMCs, mostly from graft donor cells, taken 180 days after TCRalphabeta/CD19-depleted stem cell transplant. All receptors come from a male patient younger than 18 who had a stem cell transplant for acute lymphoblastic leukemia, so the T cells may come from the graft donor.

This clonotype was counted at least ten times. The rearrangement links TRBV10-3 to TRBJ1-1; D is perhaps TRBD1 (5 bases). The germline V gene encodes CDR1 ENHRY and CDR2 SYGVKD. Trimming removed 6 bases from V and 8 bases from J, with 13 bases in between. This CDR3 is 12 amino acids long. CDR3 coding DNA: TGTGCCATCAGCCCCCCGCAGGGAGAAGCTTTCTTT. As protein: CAISPPQGEAFF.

This clonotype came up many times. This chain connects TRBV2 to TRBJ2-2; D uncertain. Trimming took 2 bases from V and 4 from J, leaving 8 bases between them. CDR3 length: 14 amino acids. Germline V lookup: CDR1 SNHLY, CDR2 FYNNEI. CDR3 amino acids: CASSESPSTGELFF. In nucleotides, the CDR3 is TGTGCCAGCAGTGAATCCCCGAGCACCGGGGAGCTGTTTTTT.

In regard to this clonotype: This may stem from a read error, because a much larger clone lies one nucleotide away. The V call is TRBV18, the J call TRBJ1-1, with D possibly TRBD1 on 5 matching bases. CDR1 and CDR2 (germline): KGHSH, LQKENI. The CDR3 runs 14 residues. The V and J ends lost 3 bases and 6 bases respectively, with 14 bases between them. CDR3 DNA sequence: TGTGCCAGCTCACCGCAGGGAAGTGGGTCTGAAGCTTTCTTT. It yields the protein CASSPQGSGSEAFF.

This clonotype was seen ten or more times. V and J are TRBV27 and TRBJ2-7, with D unclear. There are 13 residues in the CDR3. V lost 2 bases, J lost 2 bases, and 7 bases lay in between. Germline V CDR1 and CDR2: MNHEY, SMNVEV (reference sequence). DNA for the CDR3: TGTGCCAGCAGTTTACAGGCCGCCTACGAGCAGTACTTC. Residues: CASSLQAAYEQYF.

Comments on this clonotype: A much larger clone lies a single base off, so this may be a read error. This chain links TRBV5-1 with TRBJ1-1, with D possibly matching TRBD1 (5 bases). V was trimmed by 4 bases and J by 4 bases, leaving 17 bases between them. CDR1 and CDR2 from the germline V gene are SGHRS and YFSETQ. This CDR3 spans 15 amino acids. CDR3 nucleotides: TGCGCCAGCAGCCCGCTTCGACCGGGGGTCACTGAAGCTTTCTTT. Translation: CASSPLRPGVTEAFF.

The sample holds many counts of this clonotype. The genes are TRBV29-1 and TRBJ2-1; a possible D gene is TRBD1 (6 bases). The CDR3 runs 13 residues. V was shortened by 3 bases and J by 2 bases, with 8 bases between the two germline ends. CDR1 is SQVTM, CDR2 ANQGSEA, per germline. The CDR3 bases are TGCAGCGTTGAGGGGGCCCCCTACAATGAGCAGTTCTTC. This gives the protein CSVEGAPYNEQFF.